This T cell receptor (beta chain) was obtained from a study of blood T cells in healthy people across ages. The study, taken as a whole, reports: Per million T cells, TCR beta diversity dropped roughly linearly as age increased.

The CDR3 consists of 14 residues. Looked up from germline, CDR1 is SGHDN and CDR2 is FVKESK. Trimming took off 4 bases at V and 5 bases at J, with 11 bases between the two ends. The second PCR ran 7 to 11 cycles with a sample-barcoded 5' primer and J-beta primers. Each CDR3 protein is one row after TCRdb ran MiXCR on the 5' RACE reads. The sample lists just under 550,000 distinct CDR3 sequences, around 24% occurring once. A note on this clonotype: What it recognizes is unknown.

The same data also contributed to another study, on T cells of mothers and their children. That source notes: Comparable shaping of TCR recombination output by thymic selection was observed in related and unrelated pairs.

Source material: blood. The genes are TRBV14 and TRBJ1-4; maybe TRBD1 (5 bases). The sequence was obtained from a boy between 5 and 17 years old in good health. CDR3: CASSRGRLNEKLFF. DNA for the CDR3: TGTGCCAGCAGCCGGGGACGGCTAAATGAAAAACTGTTTTTT.